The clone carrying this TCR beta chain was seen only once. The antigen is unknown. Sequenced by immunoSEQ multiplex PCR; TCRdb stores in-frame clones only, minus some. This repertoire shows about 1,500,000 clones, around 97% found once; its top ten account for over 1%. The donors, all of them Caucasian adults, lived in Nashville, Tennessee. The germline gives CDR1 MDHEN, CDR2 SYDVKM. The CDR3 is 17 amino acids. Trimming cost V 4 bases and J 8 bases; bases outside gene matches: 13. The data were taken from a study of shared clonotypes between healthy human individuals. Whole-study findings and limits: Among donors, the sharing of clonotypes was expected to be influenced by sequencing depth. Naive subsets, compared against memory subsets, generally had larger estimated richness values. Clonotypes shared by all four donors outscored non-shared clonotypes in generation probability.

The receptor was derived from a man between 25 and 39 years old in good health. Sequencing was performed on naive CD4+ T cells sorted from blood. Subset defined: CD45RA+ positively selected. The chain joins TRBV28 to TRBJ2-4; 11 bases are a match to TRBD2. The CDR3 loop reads CASSSLTLAGGGDIQYF. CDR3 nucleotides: TGTGCCAGCAGTTCTCTAACTCTAGCGGGAGGAGGAGACATTCAGTACTTC.